These 14 T cell receptor beta chains were sequenced from one sample in a study of primary melanoma T cells and metastatic recurrence. This table comes from immunoSEQ multiplex PCR, and its TCRdb copy is limited to in-frame clones, with some not included. Here the sample spans around 730 clones, roughly 80% being singletons. The sequenced sample was melanoma tumor tissue. All receptors come from a human donor with melanoma.

This clone has only a few counts. The chain couples TRBV12-5 to TRBJ2-3, with D uncertain. Germline CDR1 and CDR2: LGHNT and FRNRAP. The CDR3 spans 15 residues. The CDR3 coding sequence is TGTGCCAGCACCCAATCCGGGTTCCCCACAGATACGCAGTATTTT. Translated, it gives CASTQSGFPTDTQYF.

The chain has TRBV5-1 and TRBJ1-2; D unclear. Trimming took 0 bases from V and 1 from J, leaving 7 bases between them. The germline V gene encodes CDR1 SGHRS and CDR2 YFSETQ. The CDR3 has 14 amino acids. CDR3 sequence: CASSLVSFNYGYTF. The CDR3 DNA follows: TGCGCCAGCAGCTTGGTTTCCTTTAACTATGGCTACACCTTC.

The V gene is TRBV6-8, the J gene TRBJ2-4; the D is unclear. The CDR3 is made up of 15 amino acids. CDR1 is MNHGY and CDR2 is SAAAGT in the germline V gene. The ends were cut back, 0 bases at V and 7 bases at J, with 13 bases in the middle. The CDR3 DNA reads as TGTGCCAGCAGTTACTCCCGAGACACGAATAACATTCAGTACTTC. As protein: CASSYSRDTNNIQYF.

The chain links TRBV1 to TRBJ1-2. TRBV1 is described as a pseudogene. This CDR3 is 15 amino acids long. The DNA for the CDR3 is TGCGCCAGCAGCCCCTTAGAGCGTTTGGGCTATGGCTACACCTTC. Its translation is CASSPLERLGYGYTF.

This chain uses TRBV28 with TRBJ2-5; the match to TRBD1 covers 8 bases. Trimming at V came to 3 bases and at J to 2 bases, leaving 8 bases not matched to a gene. The CDR3 sequence is 16 residues long. CDR1 MDHEN and CDR2 SYDVKM come from the germline V gene. The CDR3 DNA follows: TGTGCCAGCAGTTTCTTTTCCGGGACAGGACAAGAGACCCAGTACTTC. Translation: CASSFFSGTGQETQYF.

As for this clone: One junction end does not reproduce the germline sequence, and a read error may be involved. The V call is TRBV18, the J call TRBJ2-6; D is perhaps TRBD1 (6 bases). Germline V gene data show CDR1 as KGHSH and CDR2 as LQKENI. The CDR3 runs 15 residues. CDR3 loop: CASPPNRAGANVLTF. CDR3 bases: TGTGCCAGCCCACCGAACAGGGCTGGGGCCAACGTCCTGACTTTC.

This chain joins TRBV28 and TRBJ1-4, with D possibly being TRBD1 (5 bases). The CDR3 totals 16 residues. Germline V gives CDR1 MDHEN, CDR2 SYDVKM. V lost 5 bases, J lost 3 bases, and 16 bases lay in between. CDR3 loop: CASSVSGPGANEKLFF. Here the CDR3 DNA reads TGTGCCAGCAGTGTATCAGGGCCTGGTGCTAATGAAAAACTGTTTTTT. Supplemented by reference TRBV28 and TRBJ1-4, the full variable domain reads DVKVTQSSRYLVKRTGEKVFLECVQDMDHENMFWYRQDPGLGLRLIYFSYDVKMKEKGDIPEGYSVSREKKERFSLILESASTNQTSMYLCASSVSGPGANEKLFFGSGTQLSVL.

V is TRBV15 and J is TRBJ2-7; the D gene is possibly TRBD1 (5 bases). This CDR3 has 14 amino acids. V lost 5 bases and J lost 3, with 14 bases in between. CDR1 is LNHNV, CDR2 YYDKDF, per germline (reference sequence). CDR3 DNA sequence: TGTGCCACCAGCCCTCGTCGACAGTACTACGAGCAGTACTTC. It translates to CATSPRRQYYEQYF.

V gene TRBV18 combines with J gene TRBJ2-3; 7 bases are a match to TRBD2. Trimming removed 0 bases from V and 1 base from J; junction bases left unmatched: 4. CDR3 length: 16 amino acids. Germline CDR1 KGHSH, CDR2 LQKENI. The CDR3 region is CASSPPSSGRTDTQYF. In DNA, the CDR3 is TGTGCCAGCTCACCACCGTCTAGCGGACGCACAGATACGCAGTATTTT.

The V gene is TRBV30, the J gene TRBJ1-1; D is unresolved. Trimming left V 2 bases short and J 2 bases short, with 9 bases between. In germline, CDR1 is GTSNPN, CDR2 SVGIG (reference sequence). The CDR3 runs to 13 residues. This CDR3 reads CAWSRTYNTEAFF. The CDR3 bases are TGTGCCTGGAGTCGAACATATAACACTGAAGCTTTCTTT.

The chain uses TRBV6-8 and TRBJ2-5; 12 bases line up with TRBD2. Germline loops: CDR1 MNHGY, CDR2 SAAAGT. The V and J ends lost 0 bases and 4 bases, in that order; junction bases with no gene match: 3. The CDR3 is 16 residues long. CDR3 loop: CASSYSSLAGGETQYF. The DNA for the CDR3 is TGTGCCAGCAGTTACTCGTCACTAGCGGGAGGAGAGACCCAGTACTTC.

This clone has only one observation. The chain combines TRBV10-2 with TRBJ2-7; D remains unclear. Germline assignment: CDR1 WSHSY and CDR2 SAAADI. This CDR3 is built from 12 residues. The V end was cut by 2 bases, the J end by 2 bases, with 4 bases between. CDR3: CASSEGAYEQYF. The CDR3 DNA is TGCGCCAGCAGTGAGGGAGCCTACGAGCAGTACTTC.

The chain joins TRBV11-3 to TRBJ1-2; D might be TRBD1 (5 bases). Germline V gene sequence: CDR1 SGHNT, CDR2 YENEEA. This CDR3 region has 14 residues. Trimming shortened V by 7 bases and J by 2 bases, and 14 bases separated the two germline ends. CDR3 sequence: CASTVRGVNYGYTF. The CDR3 DNA sequence: TGTGCCAGCACGGTGAGGGGAGTGAACTATGGCTACACCTTC.

This rearrangement joins TRBV28 to TRBJ1-5, with D possibly TRBD1 on 5 matching bases. V lost 6 bases and J lost 0, with 15 bases in between. CDR1 MDHEN and CDR2 SYDVKM come from the germline V gene. The CDR3 covers 16 residues. The CDR3 loop reads CASRPSGPHSNQPQHF. DNA of the CDR3: TGTGCCAGCAGACCCTCAGGGCCCCATAGCAATCAGCCCCAGCATTTT. Complete variable domain (other parts from reference TRBV28 and TRBJ1-5): DVKVTQSSRYLVKRTGEKVFLECVQDMDHENMFWYRQDPGLGLRLIYFSYDVKMKEKGDIPEGYSVSREKKERFSLILESASTNQTSMYLCASRPSGPHSNQPQHFGDGTRLSIL.